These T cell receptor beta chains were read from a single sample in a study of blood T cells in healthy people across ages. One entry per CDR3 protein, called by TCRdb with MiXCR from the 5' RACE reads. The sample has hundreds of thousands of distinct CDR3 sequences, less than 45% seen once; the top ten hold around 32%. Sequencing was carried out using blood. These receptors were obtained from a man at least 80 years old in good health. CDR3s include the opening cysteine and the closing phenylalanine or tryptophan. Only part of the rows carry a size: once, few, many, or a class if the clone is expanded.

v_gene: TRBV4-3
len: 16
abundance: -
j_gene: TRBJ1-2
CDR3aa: CASSQGSTGVLYGYTF

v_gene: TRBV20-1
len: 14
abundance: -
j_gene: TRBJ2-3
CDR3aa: CSASGLEYTDTQYF

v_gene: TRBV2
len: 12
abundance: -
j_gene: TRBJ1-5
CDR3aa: CASSVLSLEQHF

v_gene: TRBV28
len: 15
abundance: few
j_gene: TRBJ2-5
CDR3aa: CASSTHGGLTETQYF

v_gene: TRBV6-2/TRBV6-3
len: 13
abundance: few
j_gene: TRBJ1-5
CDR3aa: CATNRYSNQPQHF

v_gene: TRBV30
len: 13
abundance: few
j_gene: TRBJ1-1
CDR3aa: CAWSVKGYTEAFF

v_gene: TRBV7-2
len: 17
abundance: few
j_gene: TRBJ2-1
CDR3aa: CASSALLAGLGYNEQFF

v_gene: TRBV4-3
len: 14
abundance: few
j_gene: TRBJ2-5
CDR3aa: CASSQSTGLETQYF

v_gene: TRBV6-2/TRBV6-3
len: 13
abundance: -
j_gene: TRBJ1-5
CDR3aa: CASSYQGGQPQHF

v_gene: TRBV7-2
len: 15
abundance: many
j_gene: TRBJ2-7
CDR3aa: CASSLQVKSSYEQYF

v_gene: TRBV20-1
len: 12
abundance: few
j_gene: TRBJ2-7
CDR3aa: CSVGGGTYEQYF

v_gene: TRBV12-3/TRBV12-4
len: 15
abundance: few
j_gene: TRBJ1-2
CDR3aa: CASSLFGTGPNGYTF

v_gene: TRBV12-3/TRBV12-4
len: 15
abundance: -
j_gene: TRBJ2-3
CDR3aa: CASVNRDRGGDTQYF

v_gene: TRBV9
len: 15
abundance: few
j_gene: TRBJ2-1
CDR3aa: CASSVASIGLDEQFF

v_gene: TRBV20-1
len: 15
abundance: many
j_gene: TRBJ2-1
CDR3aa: CSAPGQPGSYNEQFF

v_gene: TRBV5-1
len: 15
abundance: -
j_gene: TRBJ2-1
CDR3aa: CASSLVAGVRNEQFF

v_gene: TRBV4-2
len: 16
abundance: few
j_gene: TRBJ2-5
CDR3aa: CASSQASGITQETQYF

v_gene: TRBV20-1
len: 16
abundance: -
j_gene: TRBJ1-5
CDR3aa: CSARRFGTEKNQPQHF

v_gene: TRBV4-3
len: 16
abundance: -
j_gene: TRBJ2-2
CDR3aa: CAGSQEGTSFVGELFF

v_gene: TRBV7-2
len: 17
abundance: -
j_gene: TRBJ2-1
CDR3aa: CASSPTTSGGPYNEQFF

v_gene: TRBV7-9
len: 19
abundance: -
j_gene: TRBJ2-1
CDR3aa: CASSLGVSLAGGPYNEQFF

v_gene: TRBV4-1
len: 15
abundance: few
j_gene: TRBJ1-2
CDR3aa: CASSQGGARSYGYTF

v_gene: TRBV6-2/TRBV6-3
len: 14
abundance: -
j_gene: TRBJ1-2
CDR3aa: CASSYSPGGYGYTF

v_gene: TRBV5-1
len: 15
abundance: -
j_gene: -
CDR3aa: CASSIGTGINYEQYF

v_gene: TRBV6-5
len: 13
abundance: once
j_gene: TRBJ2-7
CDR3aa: CASSDSASYEQYF

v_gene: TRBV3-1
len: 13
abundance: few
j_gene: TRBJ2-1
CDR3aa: CASSLTLGNEQFF

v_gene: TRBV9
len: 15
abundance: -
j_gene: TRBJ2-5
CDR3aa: CASSSAGTRQETQYF

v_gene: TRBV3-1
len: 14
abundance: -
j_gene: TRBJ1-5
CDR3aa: CASSPVGANQPQHF

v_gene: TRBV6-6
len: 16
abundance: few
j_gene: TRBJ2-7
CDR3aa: CASSYSSSGTYYEQYF

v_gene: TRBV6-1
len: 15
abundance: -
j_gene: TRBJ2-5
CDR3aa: CASLGARAYQETQYF

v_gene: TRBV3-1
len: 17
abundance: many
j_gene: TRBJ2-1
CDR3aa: CASSQELGAGERNEQFF

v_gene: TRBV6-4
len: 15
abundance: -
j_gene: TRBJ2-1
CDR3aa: CASSRDRGLVNEQFF

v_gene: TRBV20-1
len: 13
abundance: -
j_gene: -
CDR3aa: CSARAQPQETQYF

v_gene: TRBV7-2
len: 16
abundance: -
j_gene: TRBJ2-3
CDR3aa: CASSTPGKSSTDTQYF

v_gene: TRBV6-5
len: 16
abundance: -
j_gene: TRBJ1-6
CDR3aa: CASNKTTGTGGSPLHF

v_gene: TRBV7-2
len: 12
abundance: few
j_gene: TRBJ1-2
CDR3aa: CASSLVGQGYTF

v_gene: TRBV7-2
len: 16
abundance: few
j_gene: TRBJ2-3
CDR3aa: CASSLAGAGSPDTQYF